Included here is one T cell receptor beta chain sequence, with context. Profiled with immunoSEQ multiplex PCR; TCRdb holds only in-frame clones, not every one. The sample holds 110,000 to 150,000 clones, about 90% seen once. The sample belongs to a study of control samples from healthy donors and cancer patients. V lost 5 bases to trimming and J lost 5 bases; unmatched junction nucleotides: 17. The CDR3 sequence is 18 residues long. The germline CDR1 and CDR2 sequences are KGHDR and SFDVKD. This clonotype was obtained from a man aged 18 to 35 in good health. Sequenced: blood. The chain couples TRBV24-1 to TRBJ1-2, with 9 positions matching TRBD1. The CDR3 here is CATSASQDRGGDRYGYTF. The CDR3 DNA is TGTGCCACCAGTGCCAGCCAGGACAGGGGTGGGGATAGGTATGGCTACACCTTC.